This T cell receptor (beta chain) was recorded in a study of blood T cells in healthy people across ages. The CDR3 has 14 residues. Trimming took 5 bases from V and 1 from J, leaving 12 bases between them. Germline V lookup: CDR1 DFQATT, CDR2 SNEGSKA (reference sequence). Sample-barcoded 5' priming and a J-beta primer mix drove a second PCR of 7 to 11 cycles. MiXCR, run by TCRdb on the 5' RACE reads, gives a single entry per CDR3 protein. The data hold fewer than 1,200,000 distinct CDR3 sequences, with about 25% observed a single time. This same sample was also taken into another study, of T cells of mothers and their children. As that study records: A few healthy Caucasian mothers gave samples, and so did their six children. Some 2.8 million TCR beta reads per child versus over 8.5 million per mother. Relative to unrelated pairs, biologically related mother-child dyads exhibited marginally greater, non-significant overlap.

The TCR comes from a girl aged 2 to 9 in good health. The gene calls are TRBV20-1 and TRBJ2-4; maybe TRBD1 (5 bases). What was sequenced was blood. The CDR3 loop reads CSALSTAAKNIQYF. The CDR3 nucleotides read TGCAGTGCTTTGTCGACAGCGGCCAAAAACATTCAGTACTTC.